This T cell receptor (beta chain) is drawn from a study of blood T cell repertoires in COVID-19. Study background: The study drew acute and convalescent COVID-19 samples from the United States, Italy and Spain. In each case, the material was cDNA or gDNA derived from T cells, B-cell-depleted T cells, or PBMCs.

Per the study methods: Reference gene primer amplification in the assay estimated nucleated cell counts. Libraries were prepared by immunoSEQ multiplex PCR; TCRdb keeps only in-frame clonotypes and omits some of them. Clonal size and the V and J genes are those of that table, whereas D and trimming came from the DNA. This sample has approximately 100,000 clones, with around 90% found just once. The specimen sequenced was peripheral blood. The TCR was taken from a woman aged 55 to 70 with acute or convalescent COVID-19.

CDR3 in DNA: TGTGCCAGCAGCCAAGCTCCGATGGAGGCTGGAAACACCATATATTTT. It is translated as CASSQAPMEAGNTIYF. The rearrangement joins TRBV4-2 to TRBJ1-3, with D unresolved. Germline-derived CDR1 and CDR2 are LGHNA and YNFKEQ. The CDR3 has 16 amino acids. Trimming pared 1 base from V and 2 bases from J, leaving 12 bases between.